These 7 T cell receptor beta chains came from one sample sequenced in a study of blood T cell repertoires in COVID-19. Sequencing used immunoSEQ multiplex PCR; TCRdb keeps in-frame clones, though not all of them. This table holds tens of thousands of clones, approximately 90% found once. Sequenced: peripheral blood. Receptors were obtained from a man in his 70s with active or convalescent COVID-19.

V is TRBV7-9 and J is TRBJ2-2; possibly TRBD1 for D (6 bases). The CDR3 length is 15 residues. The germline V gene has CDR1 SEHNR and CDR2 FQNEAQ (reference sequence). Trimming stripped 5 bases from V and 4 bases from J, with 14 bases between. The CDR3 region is CASSPTGSPTGELFF. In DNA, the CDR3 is TGTGCCAGCAGCCCAACAGGGTCCCCCACCGGGGAGCTGTTTTTT. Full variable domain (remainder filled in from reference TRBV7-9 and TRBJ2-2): DTGVSQNPRHKITKRGQNVTFRCDPISEHNRLYWYRQTLGQGPEFLTYFQNEAQLEKSRLLSDRFSAERPKGSFSTLEIQRTEQGDSAMYLCASSPTGSPTGELFFGEGSRLTVL.

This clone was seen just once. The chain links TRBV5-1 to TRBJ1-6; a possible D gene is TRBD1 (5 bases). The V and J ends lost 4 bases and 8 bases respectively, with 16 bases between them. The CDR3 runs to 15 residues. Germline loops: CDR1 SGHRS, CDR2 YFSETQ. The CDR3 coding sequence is TGCGCCAGCAGCCCGATTGGGGCCTGGGATTCACCCCTCCACTTT. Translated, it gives CASSPIGAWDSPLHF.

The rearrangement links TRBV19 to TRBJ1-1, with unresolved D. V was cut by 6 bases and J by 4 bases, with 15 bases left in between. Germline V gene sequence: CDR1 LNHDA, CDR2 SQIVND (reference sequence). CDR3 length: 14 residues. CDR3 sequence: CASSREGLSTEAFF. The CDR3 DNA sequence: TGTGCCAGTAGCCGGGAGGGTTTGAGCACTGAAGCTTTCTTT. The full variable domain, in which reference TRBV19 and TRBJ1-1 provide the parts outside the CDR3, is DGGITQSPKYLFRKEGQNVTLSCEQNLNHDAMYWYRQDPGQGLRLIYYSQIVNDFQKGDIAEGYSVSREKKESFPLTVTSAQKNPTAFYLCASSREGLSTEAFFGQGTRLTVV.

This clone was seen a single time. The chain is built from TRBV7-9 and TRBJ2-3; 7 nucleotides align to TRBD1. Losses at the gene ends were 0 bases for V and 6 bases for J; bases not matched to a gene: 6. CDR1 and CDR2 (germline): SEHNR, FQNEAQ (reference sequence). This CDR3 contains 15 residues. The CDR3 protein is CASSLASTGFDTQYF. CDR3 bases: TGTGCCAGCAGCTTAGCCTCGACAGGGTTTGATACGCAGTATTTT.

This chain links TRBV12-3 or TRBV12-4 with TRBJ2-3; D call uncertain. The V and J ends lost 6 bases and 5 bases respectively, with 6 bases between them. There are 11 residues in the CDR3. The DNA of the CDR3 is TGTGCCAGCAGCCCAGGAGATACGCAGTATTTT. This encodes CASSPGDTQYF.

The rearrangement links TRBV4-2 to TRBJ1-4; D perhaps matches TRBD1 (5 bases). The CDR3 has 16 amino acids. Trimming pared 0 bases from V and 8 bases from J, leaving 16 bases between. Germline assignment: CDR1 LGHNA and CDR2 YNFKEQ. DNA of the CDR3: TGTGCCAGCAGCCAAGACGGGCGCCAGGGTGGCGAAAAACTGTTTTTT. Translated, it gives CASSQDGRQGGEKLFF.

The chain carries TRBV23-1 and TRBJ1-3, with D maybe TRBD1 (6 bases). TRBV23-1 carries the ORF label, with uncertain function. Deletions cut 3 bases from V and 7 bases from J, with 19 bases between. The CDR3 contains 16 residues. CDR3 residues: CASSHQLGGGGNTIYF. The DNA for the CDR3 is TGCGCCAGCAGTCACCAACTAGGGGGGGGCGGGAACACCATATATTTT.